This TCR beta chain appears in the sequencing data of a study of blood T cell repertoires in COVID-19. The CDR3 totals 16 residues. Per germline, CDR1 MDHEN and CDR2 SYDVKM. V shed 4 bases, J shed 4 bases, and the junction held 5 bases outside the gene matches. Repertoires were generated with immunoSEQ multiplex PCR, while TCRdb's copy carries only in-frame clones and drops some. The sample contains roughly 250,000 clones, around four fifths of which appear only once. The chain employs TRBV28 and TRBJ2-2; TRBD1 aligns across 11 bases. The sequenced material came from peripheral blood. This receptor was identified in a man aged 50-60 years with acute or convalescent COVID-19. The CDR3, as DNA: TGTGCCAGCAGTTCCCCCGGGACAGGGGGCACCGGGGAGCTGTTTTTT. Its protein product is CASSSPGTGGTGELFF. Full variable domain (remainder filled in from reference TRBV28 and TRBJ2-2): DVKVTQSSRYLVKRTGEKVFLECVQDMDHENMFWYRQDPGLGLRLIYFSYDVKMKEKGDIPEGYSVSREKKERFSLILESASTNQTSMYLCASSSPGTGGTGELFFGEGSRLTVL.